The source of this TCR beta chain is a study of blood T cells in healthy people across ages. Study details: T cells yielded about one barcoded beta molecule per two cells through template switching. General study results and limits: Lack of knowledge of donor CMV status possibly confounded expanded clonotype changes.

Next came a second PCR, run for about 7 to 12 cycles, which used a sample-barcoded 5' primer along with a J-beta primer mix. MiXCR, applied by TCRdb to the 5' RACE reads, yields one record per CDR3 protein. The sample has hundreds of thousands of distinct CDR3 sequences; about 56% are singletons. The authors drew around 11 milliliters of peripheral blood from each donor. Samples each yielded at least 6 micrograms of total RNA. The CDR3 spans 14 residues. Germline V gene data show CDR1 as SGHAT and CDR2 as FQNNGV. The V end was cut by 7 bases, the J end by 4 bases, with 15 bases between. On this clonotype: Its antigen is undetermined.

The receptor was isolated from a middle-aged man in good health. Source material: blood. This rearrangement joins TRBV11-2 to TRBJ2-3; tentatively, D is TRBD2 (6 bases). The CDR3 bases are TGTGCCAGCAATCAGGGCGCGGGACCAGATACGCAGTATTTT. Translating it yields CASNQGAGPDTQYF.